This T cell receptor (beta chain) was captured in a study of T cells in Graves' hyperthyroidism and ophthalmopathy. General observations from the study: Stable hyperthyroidism was told apart from ophthalmopathy by a model built on 13 V-J features.

Source material for PBMCs was more than 7.5 ml fresh peripheral blood. CDR3 size: 16 residues. J gave up 4 bases and V 0 bases, and 6 bases lay outside the gene matches. From germline, CDR1 is DFQATT and CDR2 SNEGSKA (reference sequence). Many counts were recorded for this clonotype. What it binds is unknown. Researchers amplified the TCR beta CDR3 regions from RNA transcripts. With the HTBI primer set, the TCR CDR3 went through a first round of RT-PCR. TCRdb reprocessed the multiplex PCR reads via MiXCR and lists one record per CDR3 protein. The sample holds 300,000 to 450,000 distinct CDR3 sequences; approximately 18% are singletons and the top ten take 35% to 50%.

The sequenced sample was blood. This clonotype originated in a man between 18 and 35 years old with Graves' ophthalmopathy. V usage is TRBV20-1 and J usage is TRBJ2-1, with 10 nucleotides matching TRBD2. This CDR3 is CSARDAPSGGYNEQFF. As DNA, the CDR3 is TGCAGTGCTAGAGATGCGCCTAGCGGGGGATACAATGAGCAGTTCTTC.